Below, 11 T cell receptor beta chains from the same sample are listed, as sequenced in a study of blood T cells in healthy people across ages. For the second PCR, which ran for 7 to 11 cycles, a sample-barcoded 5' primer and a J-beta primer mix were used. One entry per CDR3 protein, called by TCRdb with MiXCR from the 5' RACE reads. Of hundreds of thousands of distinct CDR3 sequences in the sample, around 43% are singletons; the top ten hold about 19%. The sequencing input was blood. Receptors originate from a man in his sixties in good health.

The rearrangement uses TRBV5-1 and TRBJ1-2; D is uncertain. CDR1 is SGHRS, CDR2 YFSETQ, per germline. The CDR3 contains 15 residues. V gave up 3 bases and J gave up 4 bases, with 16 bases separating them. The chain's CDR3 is CASSSADPSGYGYTF. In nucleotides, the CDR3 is TGCGCCAGCAGCTCCGCGGACCCGAGCGGCTATGGCTACACCTTC.

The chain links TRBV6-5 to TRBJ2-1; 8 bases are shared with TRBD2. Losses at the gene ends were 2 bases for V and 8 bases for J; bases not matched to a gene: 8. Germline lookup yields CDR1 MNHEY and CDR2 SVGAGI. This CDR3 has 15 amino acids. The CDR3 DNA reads TGTGCCAGCAGTTACGGGGCGGGGGGTTCGGATGAGCAGTTCTTC. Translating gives CASSYGAGGSDEQFF.

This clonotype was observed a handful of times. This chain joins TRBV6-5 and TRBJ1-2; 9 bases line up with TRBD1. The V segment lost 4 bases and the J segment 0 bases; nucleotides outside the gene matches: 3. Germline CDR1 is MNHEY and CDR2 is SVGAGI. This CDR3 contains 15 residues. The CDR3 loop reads CASSLGQGTNYGYTF. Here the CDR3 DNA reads TGTGCCAGCAGTTTGGGACAGGGAACTAACTATGGCTACACCTTC.

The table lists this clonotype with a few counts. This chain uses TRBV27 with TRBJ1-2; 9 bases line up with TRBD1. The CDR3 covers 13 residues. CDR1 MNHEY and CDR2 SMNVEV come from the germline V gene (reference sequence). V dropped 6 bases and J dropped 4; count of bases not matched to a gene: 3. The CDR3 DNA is TGTGCCAGCAGGGACAGGGGTTCCTATGGCTACACCTTC. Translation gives CASRDRGSYGYTF.

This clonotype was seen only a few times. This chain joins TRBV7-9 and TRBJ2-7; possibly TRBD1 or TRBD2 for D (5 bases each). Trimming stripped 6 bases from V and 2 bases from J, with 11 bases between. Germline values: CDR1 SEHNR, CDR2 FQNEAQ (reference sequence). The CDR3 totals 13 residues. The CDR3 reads CASSPKGPYEQYF. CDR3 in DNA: TGTGCCAGCAGTCCGAAGGGACCCTACGAGCAGTACTTC.

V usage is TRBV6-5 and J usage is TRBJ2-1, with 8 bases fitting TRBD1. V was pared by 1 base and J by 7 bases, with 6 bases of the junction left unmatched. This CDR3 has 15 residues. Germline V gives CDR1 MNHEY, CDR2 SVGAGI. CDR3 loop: CASSYWQGARNEQFF. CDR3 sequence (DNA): TGTGCCAGCAGTTACTGGCAGGGGGCGCGGAATGAGCAGTTCTTC.

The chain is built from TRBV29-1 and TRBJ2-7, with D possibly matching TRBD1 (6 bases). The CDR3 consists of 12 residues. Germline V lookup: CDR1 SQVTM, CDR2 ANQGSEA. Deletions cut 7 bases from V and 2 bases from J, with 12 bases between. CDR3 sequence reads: CSGRDTTYEQYF. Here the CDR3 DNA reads TGCAGCGGTCGGGACACTACCTACGAGCAGTACTTC.

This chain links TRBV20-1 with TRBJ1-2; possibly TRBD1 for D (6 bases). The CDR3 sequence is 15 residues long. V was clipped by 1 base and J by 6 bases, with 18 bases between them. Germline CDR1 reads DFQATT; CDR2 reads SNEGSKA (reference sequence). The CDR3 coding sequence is TGCAGTGCTAGAGCTATCCCAAGGGGGACCCATGGCTACACCTTC. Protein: CSARAIPRGTHGYTF.

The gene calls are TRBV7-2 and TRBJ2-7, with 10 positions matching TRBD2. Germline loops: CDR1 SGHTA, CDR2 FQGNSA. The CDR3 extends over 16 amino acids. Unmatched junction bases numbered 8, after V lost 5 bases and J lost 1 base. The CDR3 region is CASSRLLAGASYEQYF. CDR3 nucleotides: TGTGCCAGCAGCCGTCTCCTAGCGGGGGCATCCTACGAGCAGTACTTC.

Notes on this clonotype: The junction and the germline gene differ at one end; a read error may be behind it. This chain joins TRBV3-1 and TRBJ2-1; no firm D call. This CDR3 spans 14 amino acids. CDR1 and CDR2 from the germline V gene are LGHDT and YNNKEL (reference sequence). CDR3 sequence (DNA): TGTGCCAGCAGCCAAGTTAATCCTTCCAATGGGCAGTTCTTC. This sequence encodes CASSQVNPSNGQFF.

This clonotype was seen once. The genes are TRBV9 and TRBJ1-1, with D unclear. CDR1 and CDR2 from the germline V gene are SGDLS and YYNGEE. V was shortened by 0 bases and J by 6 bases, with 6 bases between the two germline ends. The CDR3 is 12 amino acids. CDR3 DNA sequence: TGTGCCAGCAGCGTAGCGGGTTCTGAAGCTTTCTTT. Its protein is CASSVAGSEAFF.